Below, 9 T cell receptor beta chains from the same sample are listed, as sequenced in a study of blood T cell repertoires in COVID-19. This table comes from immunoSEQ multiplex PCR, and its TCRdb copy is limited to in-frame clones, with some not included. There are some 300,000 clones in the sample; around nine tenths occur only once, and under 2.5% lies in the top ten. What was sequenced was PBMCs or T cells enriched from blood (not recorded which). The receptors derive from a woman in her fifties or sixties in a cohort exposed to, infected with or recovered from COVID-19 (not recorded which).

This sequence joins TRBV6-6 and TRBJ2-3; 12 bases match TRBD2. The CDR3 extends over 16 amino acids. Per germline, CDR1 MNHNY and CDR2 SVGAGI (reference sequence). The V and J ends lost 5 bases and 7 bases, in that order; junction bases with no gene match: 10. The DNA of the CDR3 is TGTGCCAGCAGTCCTCGGACTAGCGGGACTTCTAATACGCAGTATTTT. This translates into CASSPRTSGTSNTQYF.

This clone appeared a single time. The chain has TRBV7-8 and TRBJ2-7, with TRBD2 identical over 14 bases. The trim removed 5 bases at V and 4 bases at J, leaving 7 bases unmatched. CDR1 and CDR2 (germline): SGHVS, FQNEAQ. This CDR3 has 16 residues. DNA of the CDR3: TGTGCCAGCAGCGCCGGACTAGCGGGAGGAGGATACGAGCAGTACTTC. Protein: CASSAGLAGGGYEQYF.

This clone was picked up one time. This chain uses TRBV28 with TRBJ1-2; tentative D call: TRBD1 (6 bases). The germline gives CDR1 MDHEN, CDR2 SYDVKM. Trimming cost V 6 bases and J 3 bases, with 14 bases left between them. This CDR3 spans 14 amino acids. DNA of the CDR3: TGTGCCAGCAGGGGCAGGGGTAGCGACTATGGCTACACCTTC. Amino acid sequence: CASRGRGSDYGYTF.

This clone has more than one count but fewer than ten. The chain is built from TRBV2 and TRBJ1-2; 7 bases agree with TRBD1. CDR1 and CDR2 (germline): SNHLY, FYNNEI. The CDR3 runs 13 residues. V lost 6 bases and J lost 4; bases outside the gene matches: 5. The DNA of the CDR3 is TGTGCCAGCAGACAGGGGTCCTCCTATGGCTACACCTTC. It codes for CASRQGSSYGYTF.

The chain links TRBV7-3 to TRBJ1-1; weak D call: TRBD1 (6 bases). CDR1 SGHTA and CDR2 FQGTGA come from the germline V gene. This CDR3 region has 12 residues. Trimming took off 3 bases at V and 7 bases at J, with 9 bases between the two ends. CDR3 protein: CASSLGQHEAFF. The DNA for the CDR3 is TGTGCCAGCAGCTTGGGACAACATGAAGCTTTCTTT.

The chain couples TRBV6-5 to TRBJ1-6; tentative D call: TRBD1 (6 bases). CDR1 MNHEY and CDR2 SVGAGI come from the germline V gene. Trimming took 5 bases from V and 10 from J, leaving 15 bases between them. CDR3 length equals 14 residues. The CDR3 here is CASSRTGSVSPLHF. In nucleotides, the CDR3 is TGTGCCAGCAGTCGAACAGGGTCCGTCTCACCCCTCCACTTT.

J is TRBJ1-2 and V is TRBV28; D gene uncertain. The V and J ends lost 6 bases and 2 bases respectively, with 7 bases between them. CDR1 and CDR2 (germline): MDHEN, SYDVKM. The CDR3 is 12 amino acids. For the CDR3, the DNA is TGTGCCAGCAGCGGGGAGAACTATGGCTACACCTTC. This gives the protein CASSGENYGYTF.

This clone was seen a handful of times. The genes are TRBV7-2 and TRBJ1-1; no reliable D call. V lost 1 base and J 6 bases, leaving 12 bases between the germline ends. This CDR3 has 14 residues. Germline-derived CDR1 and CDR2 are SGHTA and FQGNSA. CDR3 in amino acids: CASSLGAGTPEAFF. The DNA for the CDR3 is TGTGCCAGCAGCTTAGGTGCGGGTACTCCTGAAGCTTTCTTT.

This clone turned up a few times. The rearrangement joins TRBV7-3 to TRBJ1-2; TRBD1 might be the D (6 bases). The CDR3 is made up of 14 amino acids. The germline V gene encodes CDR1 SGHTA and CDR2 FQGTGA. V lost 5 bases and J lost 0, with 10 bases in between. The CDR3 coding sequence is TGTGCCAGCAGCCAAGGGACATCTAACTATGGCTACACCTTC. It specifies CASSQGTSNYGYTF.